The rows below give T cell receptor beta chains drawn from one sample of a study of technical replicates of blood from a few donors. TCRdb's table, derived via immunoSEQ multiplex PCR, lists solely in-frame clones and lacks some. Of roughly 76,000 clones in the sample, more than 90% were seen once. Sequenced material: T cells isolated from PBMCs. The receptors were gathered from a human donor in good health. Some clones in this sample may be carry-over from other donors' samples. The CDR3 runs from the conserved cysteine through the conserved F or W. Each record gives: V gene, clone size, D gene, J gene, CDR3 DNA, CDR3 protein. D genes are given only for firm matches. Expanded clones are given a class, and other clones once, few, many or no size at all.

TRBV7-2	.	TRBD1	TRBJ2-7	TGTGCCAGCAGCTTGGACAGGGGGTCCTACGAGCAGTACTTC	CASSLDRGSYEQYF
TRBV4-1	.	.	TRBJ2-4	TGCGCCAGCAGCCAAGATGGGGCAACTCAGTACTTC	CASSQDGATQYF
TRBV21-1	.	.	TRBJ1-3	TGTGCCAGCAGCAAAATGGGGACAGTCACCTCTGGAAACACCATATATTTT	CASSKMGTVTSGNTIYF
TRBV5-5	.	.	TRBJ2-5	TGTGCCAGCAGCTTTGGCCTCCAAGAGACCCAGTACTTC	CASSFGLQETQYF
TRBV29-1	.	.	TRBJ2-5	TGCAGCGCTATAGAAGCGACTGGGTGGGAGACCCAGTACTTC	CSAIEATGWETQYF
TRBV5-4	.	TRBD1	TRBJ1-4	TGTGCCAGCAGCGAGGACAGGAGTGCAACTAATGAAAAACTGTTTTTT	CASSEDRSATNEKLFF
TRBV9	.	TRBD2	TRBJ2-7	TGTGCCAGCAGCTCGGAGACCGGGACTAGCGGGAGGTACTACGAGCAGTACTTC	CASSSETGTSGRYYEQYF
TRBV5-1	.	TRBD1	TRBJ2-7	TGCGCCAGCAGCGTCGACAGGGAGATATACGAGCAGTACTTC	CASSVDREIYEQYF
TRBV7-3	.	TRBD2	TRBJ2-1	TGTGCCAGCAGCTTGACTAGCGGGAGAATCAATGAGCAGTTCTTC	CASSLTSGRINEQFF
TRBV9	.	.	TRBJ1-2	TGTGCCAGCAGCCAAGGGGGGGGCTCCTATGGCTACACCTTC	CASSQGGGSYGYTF
TRBV13	.	TRBD1	TRBJ2-3	TGTGCCAGCAGCTTAAGGGACAGGAGCACAGATACGCAGTATTTT	CASSLRDRSTDTQYF
TRBV6-5	.	.	TRBJ1-1	TGTGCCAGCCAATCGAACACTGAAGCTTTCTTT	CASQSNTEAFF
TRBV6-1	.	.	TRBJ1-1	TGTGCCAGCAGTGAAGCGGAGGGGTCTGTTCCTTTCTTT	CASSEAEGSVPFF
TRBV30	.	.	TRBJ2-1	TGTGCCTGGAGTGTAAGGGGAGAGCAGTTCTTC	CAWSVRGEQFF
TRBV27	.	.	TRBJ1-5	TGTGCCAGCACCGAGAGCAATCAGCCCCAGCATTTT	CASTESNQPQHF
TRBV10-3	.	.	TRBJ2-2	TGTGCCATCAATAAAGACAGAGAGAACACCGGGGAGCTGTTTTTT	CAINKDRENTGELFF
TRBV19	.	.	TRBJ1-2	TGTGCCAGTAGTATAGATCAAGGGGTCCGCCCCTATGGCTACACCTTC	CASSIDQGVRPYGYTF
TRBV21-1	.	.	TRBJ2-7	TGTGCCGACAGGGAAGGGGACAGTACCTACGAGCAGTACTTC	CADREGDSTYEQYF
TRBV14	once	.	TRBJ2-5	TGTGCCAGCAGCCAAGCCCGAGAGACCCAGTACTTC	CASSQARETQYF
TRBV10-1	.	.	TRBJ2-7	TGCGCCAGCAGTGAGTGGGGGGAGTACCACGAGCAGTACTTC	CASSEWGEYHEQYF
TRBV10-2	once	TRBD2	TRBJ2-1	TGCGCCACCCGGCTAGCGGGAGGTTACAATGAGCAGTTCTTC	CATRLAGGYNEQFF
TRBV6-4	.	.	TRBJ1-1	TGTGCCAGCAGTGAGGAACAGGGTCTAAGTAGCGCTGAAGCTTTCTTT	CASSEEQGLSSAEAFF
TRBV7-9	.	.	TRBJ1-2	TGTGCCAGCAGCTTACCAGGGGACCGCTACACCTTC	CASSLPGDRYTF
TRBV25-1	.	TRBD2	TRBJ2-3	TGTGCCAGCAGTGGAGTGACTAGCGGGAGCACAGATACGCAGTATTTT	CASSGVTSGSTDTQYF
TRBV5-4	.	.	TRBJ2-1	TGTGCCAGCAGCTTGAGGGGAATTAGCTCCTACAATGAGCAGTTCTTC	CASSLRGISSYNEQFF
TRBV27	.	.	TRBJ2-7	TGTGCCAGCAGTTTGAGGGGGTACTACGAGCAGTACTTC	CASSLRGYYEQYF
TRBV7-2	.	.	TRBJ2-2	TGTGCCAGCAGGACGGGACACCTAGGCGGGGAGCTGTTTTTT	CASRTGHLGGELFF
TRBV10-2	.	TRBD2	TRBJ2-2	TGCGCCAGCTGCAATAGAGCGGGAGGAGGCACCGGGGAGCTGTTTTTT	CASCNRAGGGTGELFF
TRBV27	.	.	TRBJ2-7	TGTGCCAGCAGTTCTCTCTCCTACGAGCAGTACTTC	CASSSLSYEQYF
TRBV4-2	.	.	TRBJ1-6	TGTGCCAGCAGCCAAGATAGTAGAGACAGAGAGAATTCACCCCTCCACTTT	CASSQDSRDRENSPLHF
TRBV28	.	.	TRBJ2-2	TGTGCCAGCAGTTTTTGGCTCTCGAACACCGGGGAGCTGTTTTTT	CASSFWLSNTGELFF
TRBV25-1	.	.	TRBJ1-2	TGTGCCAGCAGTGAATACGGGACACCTTTTGGCTACACCTTC	CASSEYGTPFGYTF
TRBV5-1	.	.	TRBJ2-3	TGCGCCAGCAGCTTGGTGCGGGATACAGATACGCAGTATTTT	CASSLVRDTDTQYF
TRBV2	.	TRBD2	TRBJ2-7	TGTGCCAGTCGACTAGCGGAGACCTACGAGCAGTACTTC	CASRLAETYEQYF
TRBV10-3	.	.	TRBJ1-1	TGTGCCATCAGTGACATGTCCCTGAACACTGAAGCTTTCTTT	CAISDMSLNTEAFF
TRBV4-2	.	TRBD2	TRBJ2-1	TGTGCCAGCAGCGGCTCCAGCGGGAGGATCTACAATGAGCAGTTCTTC	CASSGSSGRIYNEQFF
TRBV29-1	.	.	TRBJ2-3	TGCAGCGTTGGATCGCGGGTACGCACAGATACGCAGTATTTT	CSVGSRVRTDTQYF
TRBV28	.	.	TRBJ1-2	TGTGCCAGCAGTCCCGATACCGACAGAATGTATGGCTACACCTTC	CASSPDTDRMYGYTF
TRBV10-3	.	.	TRBJ2-6	TGTGCCATCCCGTCGAGCCCCCGGAGAGGGGCCAACGTCCTGACTTTC	CAIPSSPRRGANVLTF
TRBV7-6	.	.	TRBJ2-5	TGTGCCAGCAGCTTAGGAAGCGGGTACCAAGAGACCCAGTACTTC	CASSLGSGYQETQYF
TRBV9	.	.	TRBJ1-3	TGTGCCAGCAGCGTAGCTGACAGCTCTGGAAACACCATATATTTT	CASSVADSSGNTIYF
TRBV6-6	.	.	TRBJ1-2	TGTGCCAGCAGTTACGATCGGTGGGGGCAGGGCTACACCTTC	CASSYDRWGQGYTF
TRBV14	.	TRBD2	TRBJ2-2	TGTGCCAGCAGCCATTTCAGCGGGAGAAGGGGCACCGGGGAGCTGTTTTTT	CASSHFSGRRGTGELFF
TRBV7-6	.	TRBD2	TRBJ2-2	TGTGCCAGCATGCACACCCGAGATAGCGGGATCGTCACCGGGGAGCTGTTTTTT	CASMHTRDSGIVTGELFF
TRBV5-4	.	.	TRBJ1-3	TGTGCCAGCAGCTTGGATCACTTCTCTGGAAACACCATATATTTT	CASSLDHFSGNTIYF
TRBV5-1	.	.	TRBJ1-1	TGCGCCAGCAGCTTGGATCTCGGGAACACTGAAGCTTTCTTT	CASSLDLGNTEAFF
TRBV5-1	.	.	TRBJ2-7	TGCGCCAGCAGCTTGTCGCGGGTCTACGAGCAGTACTTC	CASSLSRVYEQYF
TRBV28	.	TRBD2	TRBJ2-2	TGTGCCAGCAGTTCTAGCGGGATCCTTTTGAACACCGGGGAGCTGTTTTTT	CASSSSGILLNTGELFF
TRBV9	.	.	TRBJ1-4	TGTGCCAGCGGAGCAGGGCTGGAACTGTTTTTT	CASGAGLELFF
TRBV19	.	.	TRBJ1-5	TGTGCCAGTAGTCTCGGACAGCCCCTACATCAGCCCCAGCATTTT	CASSLGQPLHQPQHF
TRBV18	few	.	TRBJ1-1	TGTGCCAGCTCACCAGTGACGGGGATGAACACTGAAGCTTTCTTT	CASSPVTGMNTEAFF